What follows describes a single T cell receptor beta chain. The V gene lost 0 bases and the J gene lost 8 bases, with 7 bases spanning the gap. This CDR3 is 13 amino acids long. The germline V gene has CDR1 SEHNR and CDR2 FQNEAQ (reference sequence). In the authors' methods: The authors estimated nucleated cell counts from reference gene primer amplification. Produced via immunoSEQ multiplex PCR; TCRdb's table is partial and in-frame only. The V and J calls and clone size come from that table; D and trimming were worked out from the DNA. This sample carries roughly 120,000 clones, approximately 87% of them seen once, and the ten largest clones take about 20%. The data stem from a study of blood T cell repertoires in COVID-19. Study details: Donors in the United States, Italy and Spain gave samples during acute or convalescent COVID-19. PBMCs, B-cell-depleted T cells, or T cells provided the cDNA or gDNA that made up the material.

This receptor was obtained from a woman aged 55-70 years with acute or convalescent COVID-19. Sequencing was carried out using peripheral blood. The rearrangement links TRBV7-9 to TRBJ1-4; TRBD1 is a possible D gene (6 bases). CDR3 sequence (DNA): TGTGCCAGCAGCTTAGCGGGGGCGGAAAAACTGTTTTTT. Protein product: CASSLAGAEKLFF.